This TCR beta chain was sequenced in a study of Graves' ophthalmopathy and Graves' hyperthyroidism. Stable hyperthyroidism referred to disease that showed no ophthalmopathy within 18 months of follow-up. If patients had other autoimmune diseases, uncontrolled infections, pregnancy or lactation, they were excluded. Someone took the PBMCs out of approximately 9 ml of fresh peripheral blood. Study outcomes and limitations: Most expanded clonotypes from thyroid (those above 0.001 frequency) were also found in blood.

In this sample, this clonotype turned up many times. Its antigen is unknown. The study amplified TCR beta CDR3 regions using RNA transcripts. An opening RT-PCR round employed HTBI primers and preceded a second-round multiplex PCR. TCRdb re-derived calls from the multiplex PCR reads in MiXCR, one entry per CDR3 protein. Among around 400,000 distinct CDR3 sequences listed, around a fifth were seen once. Source material: peripheral blood. The receptor's source is a woman between 18 and 29 years old with stable Graves' hyperthyroidism.

The CDR3 DNA is TGCGCCAGCAGCTTCGGGACAGGGCTAAATGGCTACACCTTC. Protein sequence: CASSFGTGLNGYTF. The V gene is TRBV5-1, the J gene TRBJ1-2; 9 bases are a match to TRBD1. V lost 2 bases to trimming and J lost 6 bases; unmatched junction nucleotides: 5. This CDR3 is 14 amino acids long. Germline values: CDR1 SGHRS, CDR2 YFSETQ.